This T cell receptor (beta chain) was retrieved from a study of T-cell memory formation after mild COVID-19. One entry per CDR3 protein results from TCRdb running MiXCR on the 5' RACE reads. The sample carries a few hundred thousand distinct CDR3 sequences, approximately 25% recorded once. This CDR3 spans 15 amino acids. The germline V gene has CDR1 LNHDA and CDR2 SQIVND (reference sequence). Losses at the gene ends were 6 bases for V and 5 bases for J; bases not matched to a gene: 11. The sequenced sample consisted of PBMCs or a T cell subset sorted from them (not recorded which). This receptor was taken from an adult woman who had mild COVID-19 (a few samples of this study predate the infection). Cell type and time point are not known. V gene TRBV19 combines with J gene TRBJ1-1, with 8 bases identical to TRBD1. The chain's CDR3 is CASRPEQGVRTEAFF. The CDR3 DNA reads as TGTGCCAGTAGACCCGAACAGGGGGTACGGACTGAAGCTTTCTTT.